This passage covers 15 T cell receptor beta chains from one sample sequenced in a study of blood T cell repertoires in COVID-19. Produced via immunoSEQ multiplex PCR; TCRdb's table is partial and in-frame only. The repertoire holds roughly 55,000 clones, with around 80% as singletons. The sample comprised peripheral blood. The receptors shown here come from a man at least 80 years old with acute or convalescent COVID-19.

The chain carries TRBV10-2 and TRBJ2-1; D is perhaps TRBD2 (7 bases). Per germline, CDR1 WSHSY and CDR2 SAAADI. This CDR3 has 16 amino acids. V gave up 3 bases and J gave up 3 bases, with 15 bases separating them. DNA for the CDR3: TGCGCCAGCAGTGAAGGGGGGGGGTCATACTACAATGAGCAGTTCTTC. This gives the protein CASSEGGGSYYNEQFF.

The CDR3 nucleotides read TGTGCCAGCAGCCCCTCCAGGTTTAGCAATCAGCCCCAGCATTTT. It codes for CASSPSRFSNQPQHF. The genes are TRBV7-2 and TRBJ1-5; unclear D gene. This CDR3 has 15 residues. Trimming took off 5 bases at V and 0 bases at J, with 11 bases between the two ends. The germline V gene has CDR1 SGHTA and CDR2 FQGNSA.

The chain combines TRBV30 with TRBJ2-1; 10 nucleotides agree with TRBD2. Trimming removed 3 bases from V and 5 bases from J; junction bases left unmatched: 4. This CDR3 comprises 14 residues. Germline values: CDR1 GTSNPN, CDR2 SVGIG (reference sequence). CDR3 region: CAWSLAGAHNEQFF. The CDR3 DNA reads TGTGCCTGGAGCCTAGCGGGGGCCCACAATGAGCAGTTCTTC.

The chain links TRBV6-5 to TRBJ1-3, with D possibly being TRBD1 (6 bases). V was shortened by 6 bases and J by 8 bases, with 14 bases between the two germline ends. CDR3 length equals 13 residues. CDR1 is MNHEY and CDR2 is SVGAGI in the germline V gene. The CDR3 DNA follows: TGTGCCAGCAGGGCTACAGGGTTACACACCATATATTTT. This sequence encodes CASRATGLHTIYF.

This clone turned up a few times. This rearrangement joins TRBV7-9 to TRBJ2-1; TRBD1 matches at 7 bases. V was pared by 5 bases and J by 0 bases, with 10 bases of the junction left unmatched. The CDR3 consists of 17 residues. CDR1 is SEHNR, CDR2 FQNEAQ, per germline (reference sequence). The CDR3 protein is CASSPGTAALSYNEQFF. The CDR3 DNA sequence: TGTGCCAGCAGCCCCGGGACAGCCGCCCTCTCCTACAATGAGCAGTTCTTC.

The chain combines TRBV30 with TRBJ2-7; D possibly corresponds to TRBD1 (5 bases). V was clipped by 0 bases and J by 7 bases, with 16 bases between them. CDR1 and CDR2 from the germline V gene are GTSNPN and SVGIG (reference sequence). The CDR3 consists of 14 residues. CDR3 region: CAWSVSPRAAEQYF. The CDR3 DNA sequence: TGTGCCTGGAGTGTAAGCCCCAGGGCGGCGGAGCAGTACTTC.

In DNA, the CDR3 is TGTGCCTGGAGTTTCCAGACAGGGGTGGATGAGCAGTTCTTC. Its protein product is CAWSFQTGVDEQFF. V is TRBV30 and J is TRBJ2-1, with 8 bases matching TRBD1. Germline values: CDR1 GTSNPN, CDR2 SVGIG (reference sequence). The J segment lost 8 bases and the V segment lost 2 bases, leaving 8 bases of the junction unmatched. The length of the CDR3 is 14 residues.

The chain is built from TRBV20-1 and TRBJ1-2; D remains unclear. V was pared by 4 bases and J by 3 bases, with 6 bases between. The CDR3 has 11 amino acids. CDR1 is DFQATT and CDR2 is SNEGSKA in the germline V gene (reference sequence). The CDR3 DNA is TGCAGTGCTATCTCAGACTATGGCTACACCTTC. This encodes CSAISDYGYTF.

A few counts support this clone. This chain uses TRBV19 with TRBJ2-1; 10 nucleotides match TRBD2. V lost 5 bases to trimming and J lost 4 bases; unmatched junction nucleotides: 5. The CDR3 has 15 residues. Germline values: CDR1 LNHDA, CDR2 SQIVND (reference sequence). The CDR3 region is CASSEGTSAYNEQFF. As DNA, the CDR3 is TGTGCCAGTAGTGAGGGGACTAGCGCATACAATGAGCAGTTCTTC.

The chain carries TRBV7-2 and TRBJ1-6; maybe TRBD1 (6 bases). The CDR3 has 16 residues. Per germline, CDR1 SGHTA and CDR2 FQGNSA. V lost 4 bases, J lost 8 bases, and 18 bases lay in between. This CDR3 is CASSSSQGVAYSPLHF. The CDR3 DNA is TGTGCCAGCAGCTCATCACAGGGAGTCGCTTATTCACCCCTCCACTTT.

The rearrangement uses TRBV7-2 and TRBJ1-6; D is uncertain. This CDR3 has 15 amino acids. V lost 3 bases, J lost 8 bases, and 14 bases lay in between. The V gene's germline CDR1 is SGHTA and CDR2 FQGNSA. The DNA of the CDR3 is TGTGCCAGCAGCTTCGGAGGGTTGGGAGATTCACCCCTCCACTTT. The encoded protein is CASSFGGLGDSPLHF.

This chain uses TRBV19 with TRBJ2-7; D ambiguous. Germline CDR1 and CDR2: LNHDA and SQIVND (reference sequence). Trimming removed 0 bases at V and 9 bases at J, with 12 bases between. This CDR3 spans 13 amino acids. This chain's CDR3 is CASSIDTRRVQYF. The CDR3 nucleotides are TGTGCCAGTAGTATAGATACCCGCCGGGTGCAGTACTTC.

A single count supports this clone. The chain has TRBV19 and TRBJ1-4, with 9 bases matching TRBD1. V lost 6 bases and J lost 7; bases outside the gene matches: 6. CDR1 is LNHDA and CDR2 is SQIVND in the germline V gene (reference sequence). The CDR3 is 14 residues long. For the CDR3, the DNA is TGTGCCAGTAGCACCGGGACAGGGTTTGAAAAACTGTTTTTT. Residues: CASSTGTGFEKLFF.

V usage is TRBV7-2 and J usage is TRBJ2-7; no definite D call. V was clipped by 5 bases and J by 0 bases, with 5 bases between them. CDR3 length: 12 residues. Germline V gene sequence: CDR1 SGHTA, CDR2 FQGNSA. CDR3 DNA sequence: TGTGCCAGCAGCGTCTTCTCCTACGAGCAGTACTTC. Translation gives CASSVFSYEQYF.

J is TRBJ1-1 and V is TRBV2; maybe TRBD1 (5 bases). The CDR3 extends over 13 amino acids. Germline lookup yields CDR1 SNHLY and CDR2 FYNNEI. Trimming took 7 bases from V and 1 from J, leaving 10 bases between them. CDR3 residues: CASTRQPNTEAFF. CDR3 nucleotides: TGTGCCAGCACGAGACAGCCGAACACTGAAGCTTTCTTT.